A selection of T cell receptor beta chains follows, all from one sample in a study of cytomegalovirus exposure and HLA in healthy donors. Sequencing was performed with immunoSEQ multiplex PCR; in TCRdb, only in-frame clones are kept and a portion is missing. The profile covers 210,000 or so clones, with around four fifths appearing a single time and around 2.9% taken by the ten largest. Specimen: PBMCs. The receptors shown here come from a woman aged 55-70 years in good health and CMV-seropositive. CDR3s include the opening cysteine and the closing phenylalanine or tryptophan. Fields, in order: clone size, J gene, V gene, D gene, CDR3 DNA, CDR3 protein. D genes are given only for firm matches. Not all rows give a size; the values are once, few, many and, for expanded clones, a class.

>NA|TRBJ2-7|TRBV29-1|TRBD2
TGCAGCGTTGCGGGGACTAGCGGATCCTACGAGCAGTACTTC
CSVAGTSGSYEQYF
>NA|TRBJ1-2|TRBV18|NA
TGTGCCAGCTCACCAAGGAGCTATGGCTACACCTTC
CASSPRSYGYTF
>NA|TRBJ2-5|TRBV10-2|TRBD2
TGCGCCAGCTCGCCAGGGTACGGCGGGAGAGGCGCAGAGACCCAGTACTTC
CASSPGYGGRGAETQYF
>once|TRBJ1-5|TRBV7-9|NA
TGTGCCAGCAGCTTAGGGGGGGATAGCAATCAGCCCCAGCATTTT
CASSLGGDSNQPQHF
>NA|TRBJ2-7|TRBV2|NA
TGTGCCAGCAATCGGGGCGGGACTCTTTACGAGCAGTACTTC
CASNRGGTLYEQYF
>NA|TRBJ2-2|TRBV9|NA
TGTGCCAGCAGCGTAGTGGCAGGGGTAATCGGGGAGCTGTTTTTT
CASSVVAGVIGELFF
>NA|TRBJ1-1|TRBV14|TRBD1
TGTGCCAGCAGCCAAGACAGGACAGGGGAGGGGAACACTGAAGCTTTCTTT
CASSQDRTGEGNTEAFF
>NA|TRBJ1-5|TRBV7-2|NA
TGTGCCAGCAGCCCCTTTTCTGGCAATCAGCCCCAGCATTTT
CASSPFSGNQPQHF
>NA|TRBJ1-2|TRBV5-1|NA
TGCGCCAGCAGCCCACTTTTCGCAACAGTGGCTGGCTACACCTTC
CASSPLFATVAGYTF
>NA|TRBJ2-7|TRBV28|TRBD1
TGTGCCAGCAGGGGGACAGGGGGGTCCTACGAGCAGTACTTC
CASRGTGGSYEQYF
>NA|TRBJ2-5|TRBV5-1|TRBD1
TGCGCCAGCAGCGTTTATGGACAGGGACAAGAGACCCAGTACTTC
CASSVYGQGQETQYF
>NA|TRBJ2-7|TRBV5-6|TRBD2
TGTGCCAGCAGCTTCGGGGGGAGGGATGGAGAGCAGTACTTC
CASSFGGRDGEQYF
>NA|TRBJ1-2|TRBV6-5|TRBD1
TGTGCCAGCAGCTTTGGACAGGGTTTGAGTGGCTACACCTTC
CASSFGQGLSGYTF
>NA|TRBJ2-3|TRBV5-5|TRBD2
TGTGCCAGCAGCGAAATAGCGGGGGCCCTTCCAGGCACAGATACGCAGTATTTT
CASSEIAGALPGTDTQYF
>NA|TRBJ1-6|TRBV5-1|NA
TGCGCCAGCAGCCTCAGCTCCTATAATTCACCCCTCCACTTT
CASSLSSYNSPLHF